This entry lists 19 T cell receptor beta chains sequenced from one sample in a study of blood T cell repertoires in COVID-19. TCRdb keeps only in-frame clones here, not all; method: immunoSEQ multiplex PCR. The sample includes 40,000 to 55,000 clones, around 80% of them seen just once. The sequencing input was peripheral blood. These TCRs come from a man in his 70s with acute or convalescent COVID-19.

The chain couples TRBV5-6 to TRBJ2-5; TRBD2 matches at 9 bases. Germline V gene data show CDR1 as SGHDT and CDR2 as YYEEEE. The CDR3 length is 14 residues. The ends lost 3 bases at V and 4 bases at J; junction bases unmatched: 4. The CDR3 nucleotides read TGTGCCAGCAGCTCGTATAGCGGGGGAGAGACCCAGTACTTC. Translated: CASSSYSGGETQYF.

The CDR3 protein is CASSERLRETQYF. The CDR3 DNA is TGTGCCAGCAGTGAACGCCTAAGAGAGACCCAGTACTTC. J is TRBJ2-5 and V is TRBV2; D uncertain. The germline gives CDR1 SNHLY, CDR2 FYNNEI. The CDR3 is made up of 13 amino acids. The ends were cut back, 2 bases at V and 4 bases at J, with 8 bases in the middle.

In DNA form, the CDR3 reads TGCGCCAGCAGCCCTGGAGGGGCGGGGATGAACACTGAAGCTTTCTTT. Translated: CASSPGGAGMNTEAFF. The rearrangement uses TRBV4-3 and TRBJ1-1, with D possibly matching TRBD1 (5 bases). Germline assignment: CDR1 LGHNA and CDR2 YSLEER. Trimming pared 4 bases from V and 0 bases from J, leaving 15 bases between. The CDR3 sequence is 16 residues long.

The chain recombines TRBV7-2 with TRBJ2-7; unclear D gene. Germline values: CDR1 SGHTA, CDR2 FQGNSA. Trimming removed 0 bases from V and 7 bases from J, with 4 bases in between. The CDR3 is 11 amino acids. The CDR3 nucleotides read TGTGCCAGCAGCTTAGCGCGAGAGCAGTACTTC. It yields the protein CASSLAREQYF. Full variable domain (remainder filled in from reference TRBV7-2 and TRBJ2-7): GAGVSQSPSNKVTEKGKDVELRCDPISGHTALYWYRQSLGQGLEFLIYFQGNSAPDKSGLPSDRFSAERTGGSVSTLTIQRTQQEDSAVYLCASSLAREQYFGPGTRLTVT.

There are a few counts of this clone. The chain combines TRBV12-3 or TRBV12-4 with TRBJ1-1; D uncertain. The V gene lost 4 bases and the J gene lost 4 bases, with 10 bases spanning the gap. The CDR3 is 13 residues long. CDR3 nucleotide sequence: TGTGCCAGCAGTTCCCGACTGGTCACTGAAGCTTTCTTT. This codes for CASSSRLVTEAFF.

This clone has just a few counts. The chain has TRBV5-1 and TRBJ2-3; D may be TRBD2 (6 bases). The ends were cut back, 5 bases at V and 2 bases at J, with 18 bases in the middle. This CDR3 has 16 amino acids. The germline CDR1 and CDR2 sequences are SGHRS and YFSETQ. The CDR3 sequence: CASRRPGLEATDTQYF. The DNA for the CDR3 is TGCGCCAGCAGGCGGCCGGGACTCGAGGCCACAGATACGCAGTATTTT.

The V call is TRBV27, the J call TRBJ1-2; TRBD1 is a possible D gene (5 bases). Germline V gene lookup returns CDR1 MNHEY and CDR2 SMNVEV (reference sequence). V was cut by 5 bases and J by 5 bases, with 12 bases left in between. The CDR3 consists of 13 residues. CDR3 bases: TGTGCCAGCAGTCCTCAGGGATGGTATGGCTACACCTTC. This encodes CASSPQGWYGYTF.

This sequence joins TRBV5-1 and TRBJ2-5; 11 nucleotides line up with TRBD1. There are 15 residues in the CDR3. The ends lost 2 bases at V and 4 bases at J; junction bases unmatched: 4. The germline V gene encodes CDR1 SGHRS and CDR2 YFSETQ. The CDR3 is CASSFGGTGGETQYF. The CDR3 DNA reads as TGCGCCAGCAGCTTCGGGGGGACAGGGGGAGAGACCCAGTACTTC.

The gene calls are TRBV19 and TRBJ2-5; TRBD1 agrees at 11 bases. The CDR3 runs to 14 residues. From germline, CDR1 is LNHDA and CDR2 SQIVND (reference sequence). Germline trimming cut 7 bases from V and 5 bases from J; bases unmatched to any gene: 6. In DNA form, the CDR3 reads TGTGCCAGTAAGGGGACAGGGGGAAGGGAGACCCAGTACTTC. This codes for CASKGTGGRETQYF. Drawing the rest from reference TRBV19 and TRBJ2-5, the complete variable domain is DGGITQSPKYLFRKEGQNVTLSCEQNLNHDAMYWYRQDPGQGLRLIYYSQIVNDFQKGDIAEGYSVSREKKESFPLTVTSAQKNPTAFYLCASKGTGGRETQYFGPGTRLLVL.

This chain connects TRBV6-5 to TRBJ1-1; tentatively, D is TRBD1 (6 bases). The germline V and J ends were trimmed by 0 bases and 3 bases, with 14 bases remaining between them. The CDR3 covers 16 residues. The germline CDR1 and CDR2 sequences are MNHEY and SVGAGI. CDR3 protein: CASSYSMAGVDTEAFF. The CDR3 coding sequence is TGTGCCAGCAGTTACTCGATGGCAGGGGTCGACACTGAAGCTTTCTTT.

V usage is TRBV18 and J usage is TRBJ2-7, with D unclear. Germline loops: CDR1 KGHSH, CDR2 LQKENI. The CDR3 spans 12 residues. Between the trimmed V and J ends, which lost 3 bases and 6 bases, there was a span of 9 bases. CDR3 protein: CASSPLRGEQYF. In nucleotides, the CDR3 is TGTGCCAGCTCACCCCTTCGAGGCGAGCAGTACTTC.

This clone was recorded once. V is TRBV4-3 and J is TRBJ1-5, with TRBD1 identical over 9 bases. The V segment lost 4 bases and the J segment 7 bases; nucleotides outside the gene matches: 8. The CDR3 covers 15 residues. Germline V lookup: CDR1 LGHNA, CDR2 YSLEER. The CDR3 DNA reads TGCGCCAGCAGCCGCAGCGGGACAGGGAACCAGCCCCAGCATTTT. Protein: CASSRSGTGNQPQHF.

This clone was observed a single time. The J gene is TRBJ1-5, the V gene TRBV3-1 (or the pseudogene TRBV3-2), with D perhaps TRBD1 (5 bases). Germline CDR1 reads LGHDT; CDR2 reads YNNKEL (reference sequence). The CDR3 covers 14 residues. Trimming stripped 1 base from V and 7 bases from J, with 11 bases between. CDR3: CASSQGGREQPQHF. The CDR3 DNA follows: TGTGCCAGCAGCCAAGGGGGCAGGGAACAGCCCCAGCATTTT.

The chain uses TRBV11-2 and TRBJ1-1, with TRBD1 identical over 9 bases. The CDR3 runs 14 residues. Germline V gives CDR1 SGHAT, CDR2 FQNNGV. J gave up 5 bases and V 4 bases, and 5 bases lay outside the gene matches. This chain's CDR3 is CASSSTGGGTEAFF. The CDR3 bases are TGTGCCAGCAGCTCAACAGGGGGCGGGACTGAAGCTTTCTTT.

The J gene is TRBJ1-5, the V gene TRBV7-9, with D hard to call. The germline V gene has CDR1 SEHNR and CDR2 FQNEAQ (reference sequence). This CDR3 comprises 12 residues. Deletions cut 2 bases from V and 3 bases from J, with 2 bases between. In nucleotides, the CDR3 is TGTGCCAGCAGCTTATACAATCAGCCCCAGCATTTT. This codes for CASSLYNQPQHF.

This clone was detected a few times. The chain recombines TRBV9 with TRBJ2-1, with TRBD2 matching 9 bases. In germline, CDR1 is SGDLS, CDR2 YYNGEE. Trimming at V came to 2 bases and at J to 3 bases, leaving 3 bases not matched to a gene. CDR3 length: 15 amino acids. The DNA of the CDR3 is TGTGCCAGCAGCGTCGCGGGAGGGGGCTACAATGAGCAGTTCTTC. It yields the protein CASSVAGGGYNEQFF.

This clone has only a few counts. V is TRBV28 and J is TRBJ2-7; possibly TRBD1 for D (6 bases). With 5 bases removed from V and 3 bases from J, the gap between germline ends came to 11 bases. Per the germline V gene, CDR1 is MDHEN and CDR2 is SYDVKM. The CDR3 covers 13 residues. The CDR3: CASSIGQRYEQYF. In DNA, the CDR3 is TGTGCCAGCAGTATAGGACAGCGCTACGAGCAGTACTTC.

The chain combines TRBV7-3 with TRBJ1-2, with no clear D. From germline, CDR1 is SGHTA and CDR2 FQGTGA. With 5 bases removed from V and 8 bases from J, the gap between germline ends came to 15 bases. The CDR3 covers 13 residues. CDR3 amino acids: CASSPRTEGGYTF. The CDR3 DNA reads TGTGCCAGCAGCCCCCGCACTGAGGGAGGCTACACCTTC.

The J gene is TRBJ2-1, the V gene TRBV5-6, with 9 nucleotides matching TRBD2. Unmatched junction bases numbered 6, after V lost 2 bases and J lost 6 bases. This CDR3 has 15 residues. Germline lookup yields CDR1 SGHDT and CDR2 YYEEEE. Here the CDR3 reads CASSFPAGGPNEQFF. The CDR3 DNA sequence: TGTGCCAGCAGCTTCCCAGCGGGGGGACCCAATGAGCAGTTCTTC.